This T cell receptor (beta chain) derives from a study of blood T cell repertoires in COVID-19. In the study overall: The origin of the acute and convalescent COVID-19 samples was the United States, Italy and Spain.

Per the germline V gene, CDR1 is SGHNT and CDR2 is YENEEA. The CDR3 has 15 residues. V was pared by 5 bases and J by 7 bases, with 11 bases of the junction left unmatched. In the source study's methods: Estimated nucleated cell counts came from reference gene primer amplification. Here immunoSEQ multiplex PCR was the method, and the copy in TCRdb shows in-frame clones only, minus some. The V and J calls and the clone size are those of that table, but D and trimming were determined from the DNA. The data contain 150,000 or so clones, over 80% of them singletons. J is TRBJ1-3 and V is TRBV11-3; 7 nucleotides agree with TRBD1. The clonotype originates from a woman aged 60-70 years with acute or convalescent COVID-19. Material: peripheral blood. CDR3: CASSTQTGEDNTIYF. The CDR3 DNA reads TGTGCCAGCAGCACACAAACAGGGGAGGATAACACCATATATTTT. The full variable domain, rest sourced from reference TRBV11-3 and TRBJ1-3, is EAGVVQSPRYKIIEKKQPVAFWCNPISGHNTLYWYLQNLGQGPELLIRYENEEAVDDSQLPKDRFSAERLKGVDSTLKIQPAELGDSAVYLCASSTQTGEDNTIYFGEGSWLTVV.